This T cell receptor beta chain appears in the sequencing data of a study of shared clonotypes between healthy human individuals. The assay was immunoSEQ multiplex PCR, and TCRdb's table has in-frame clones only and misses some. Here the sample spans some 200,000 clones, roughly 93% being singletons. The CDR3 has 12 amino acids. The germline gives CDR1 SGDLS, CDR2 YYNGEE. V was cut by 4 bases and J by 9 bases, with 11 bases left in between. The clonotype comes from a young woman in good health. Sequences were obtained from naive CD4+ T cells sorted from blood. This sample's subset: CD45RA+ positively selected. The chain uses TRBV9 and TRBJ2-1; D may be TRBD1 (5 bases). The CDR3 sequence: CASSLGATEQFF. CDR3 nucleotide sequence: TGTGCCAGCAGCTTAGGGGCGACTGAGCAGTTCTTC.